The clone carrying this T cell receptor beta chain was observed a few times. The target antigen is unknown. The germline gives CDR1 SGHRS, CDR2 YFSETQ. J lost 7 bases, V lost 4 bases, and 6 bases had no gene match. The CDR3 consists of 14 residues. PCR primers comprised 60 Vbeta and 13 Jbeta primers. Libraries were prepared by immunoSEQ multiplex PCR; TCRdb keeps only in-frame clonotypes and omits some of them. Of more than 150,000 clones listed, about 75% were seen once; the top ten hold about 7.6%. The sample is drawn from a study of cytomegalovirus exposure and HLA in healthy donors. Notes on the study in general: Among immune exposure information, only CMV serostatus was available. TCR beta chains associated with HLA were, in a later analysis, more clonally expanded than equally common others. The listing of about 150 TCR beta chains classed them as cytomegalovirus-associated. In a later analysis, across HLA loci, associated TCR counts were highest for DRB1, lowest for HLA-C.

V gene TRBV5-1 combines with J gene TRBJ2-1; 9 bases line up with TRBD2. The specimen was PBMCs. The TCR sequence derives from a woman in her 40s in good health and CMV-seropositive. Here the CDR3 DNA reads TGCGCCAGCAGCATAGCGGGAGTCGCGAATGAGCAGTTCTTC. Protein: CASSIAGVANEQFF.